A single sample gave rise to the 30 T cell receptor beta chains below, sequenced in a study of cytomegalovirus exposure and HLA in healthy donors. PCR involved 60 Vbeta and 13 Jbeta primers. Assay used: immunoSEQ multiplex PCR; TCRdb lists only in-frame clones, some missing. The table records 180,000 or so clones, around a tenth of them present only once. The sample consisted of PBMCs. The receptors originated from a woman aged 25 to 39 in good health and CMV-seropositive.

The gene calls are TRBV2 and TRBJ2-7; D perhaps matches TRBD1 (5 bases). Germline CDR1 SNHLY, CDR2 FYNNEI. The CDR3 length is 14 residues. Trimming cost V 4 bases and J 2 bases, with 12 bases left between them. The CDR3 spells CASSGLDTAYEQYF. As DNA, the CDR3 is TGTGCCAGCAGTGGACTGGACACTGCCTACGAGCAGTACTTC.

This chain connects TRBV7-6 to TRBJ2-3; 11 nucleotides match TRBD2. The CDR3 is made up of 15 amino acids. Germline V gene lookup returns CDR1 SGHVS and CDR2 FNYEAQ. With 4 bases clipped from V and 2 bases from J, the junction kept 2 bases outside the gene matches. This CDR3 is CASSSSGRFTDTQYF. The CDR3 nucleotides are TGTGCCAGCAGCTCTAGCGGGAGGTTCACAGATACGCAGTATTTT. The full variable domain, with the rest looked up from reference TRBV7-6 and TRBJ2-3, is GAGVSQSPRYKVTKRGQDVALRCDPISGHVSLYWYRQALGQGPEFLTYFNYEAQQDKSGLPNDRFSAERPEGSISTLTIQRTEQRDSAMYRCASSSSGRFTDTQYFGPGTRLTVL.

The genes are TRBV19 and TRBJ2-5; 12 bases are a match to TRBD1. Germline-derived CDR1 and CDR2 are LNHDA and SQIVND (reference sequence). The length of the CDR3 is 19 residues. V was clipped by 3 bases and J by 2 bases; unmatched bases: 13. The CDR3 region has the DNA TGTGCCAGTAGTATGACAAGAGGGACAGGGGGCTGGGTACAAGAGACCCAGTACTTC. Amino acids: CASSMTRGTGGWVQETQYF.

This rearrangement joins TRBV13 to TRBJ2-1; D unresolved. This CDR3 is 16 amino acids long. With 1 base removed from V and 4 bases from J, the gap between germline ends came to 14 bases. CDR1 and CDR2 (germline): PRHDT, FYEKMQ (reference sequence). The CDR3 here is CASSLAPLTNYNEQFF. The DNA of the CDR3 is TGTGCCAGCAGCTTAGCACCCCTAACTAATTACAATGAGCAGTTCTTC. The full variable domain, with the rest looked up from reference TRBV13 and TRBJ2-1, is AAGVIQSPRHLIKEKRETATLKCYPIPRHDTVYWYQQGPGQDPQFLISFYEKMQSDKGSIPDRFSAQQFSDYHSELNMSSLELGDSALYFCASSLAPLTNYNEQFFGPGTRLTVL.

This chain joins TRBV30 and TRBJ1-5; TRBD1 might be the D (6 bases). V gave up 8 bases and J gave up 11 bases, with 22 bases separating them. The CDR3 has 13 residues. Germline V lookup: CDR1 GTSNPN, CDR2 SVGIG (reference sequence). The CDR3 nucleotides are TGTGCCATTTTGGCGGCAGGGGCAAAGACCCAGCATTTT. Translation gives CAILAAGAKTQHF.

This clone was picked up a small number of times. The chain joins TRBV5-4 to TRBJ2-7, with D perhaps matching TRBD2 (6 bases). V was shortened by 3 bases and J by 7 bases, with 20 bases between the two germline ends. Germline V gene data show CDR1 as SGHNT and CDR2 as YYREEE (reference sequence). CDR3 length: 15 amino acids. CDR3 DNA sequence: TGTGCCAGCAGCTCCGGGACTTATTCCTCTAGTGAGCAGTACTTC. Translated, it gives CASSSGTYSSSEQYF. The full variable domain, in which reference TRBV5-4 and TRBJ2-7 provide the parts outside the CDR3, is ETGVTQSPTHLIKTRGQQVTLRCSSQSGHNTVSWYQQALGQGPQFIFQYYREEENGRGNFPPRFSGLQFPNYSSELNVNALELDDSALYLCASSSGTYSSSEQYFGPGTRLTVT.

This chain uses TRBV5-1 with TRBJ1-3; 7 nucleotides agree with TRBD1. Germline CDR1 and CDR2: SGHRS and YFSETQ. The junction had 4 bases not matched to a gene; V was cut back by 4 bases and J by 3 bases. CDR3 length: 14 amino acids. The CDR3 here is CASSQGTDGNTIYF. The CDR3 nucleotides are TGCGCCAGCAGCCAAGGGACAGATGGAAACACCATATATTTT. The variable domain in full, with the rest retrieved from reference TRBV5-1 and TRBJ1-3, is KAGVTQTPRYLIKTRGQQVTLSCSPISGHRSVSWYQQTPGQGLQFLFEYFSETQRNKGNFPGRFSGRQFSNSRSEMNVSTLELGDSALYLCASSQGTDGNTIYFGEGSWLTVV.

This clone was found a few times. This chain uses TRBV4-1 with TRBJ2-3; TRBD2 aligns across 10 bases. This CDR3 spans 18 amino acids. Germline CDR1 reads MGHRA; CDR2 reads YSYEKL. V lost 0 bases to trimming and J lost 7 bases; unmatched junction nucleotides: 13. CDR3 protein: CASSQEGGLAGVVNTQYF. The DNA for the CDR3 is TGCGCCAGCAGCCAAGAAGGCGGGCTAGCGGGAGTTGTTAATACGCAGTATTTT.

This clone was found a few times. The chain couples TRBV5-1 to TRBJ2-1; 7 nucleotides line up with TRBD2. The length of the CDR3 is 16 residues. Germline CDR1 reads SGHRS; CDR2 reads YFSETQ. With 0 bases clipped from V and 5 bases from J, the junction kept 8 bases outside the gene matches. This CDR3 reads CASSLAPQGLNNEQFF. CDR3 bases: TGCGCCAGCAGCTTGGCCCCGCAGGGACTAAACAATGAGCAGTTCTTC.

Only a few counts were recorded for this clone. The genes are TRBV5-6 and TRBJ2-7, with D possibly being TRBD2 (6 bases). Germline CDR1 reads SGHDT; CDR2 reads YYEEEE. V lost 0 bases, J lost 4 bases, and 23 bases lay in between. This CDR3 contains 18 residues. The CDR3 is CASSLGFRGPLGGYEQYF. CDR3 coding DNA: TGTGCCAGCAGCTTGGGTTTCCGGGGTCCCCTTGGGGGGTACGAGCAGTACTTC.

In this sample, this clone turned up a few times. The CDR3 sequence is CASRLTGIAYEQYF. In nucleotides, the CDR3 is TGTGCCAGCAGACTGACAGGGATCGCCTACGAGCAGTACTTC. The chain employs TRBV5-6 and TRBJ2-5, with TRBD1 identical over 7 bases. The DNA end is more similar to TRBJ2-7, so the J call may be wrong. The CDR3 covers 14 residues. CDR1 SGHDT and CDR2 YYEEEE come from the germline V gene.

This rearrangement joins TRBV9 to TRBJ2-7; TRBD1 agrees at 9 bases. CDR3 length: 13 residues. CDR1 and CDR2 from the germline V gene are SGDLS and YYNGEE. Trimming cost V 5 bases and J 5 bases; bases outside gene matches: 5. The CDR3 here is CASRGTGSHEQYF. CDR3 nucleotide sequence: TGTGCCAGCAGGGGGACAGGGTCCCACGAGCAGTACTTC.

The chain recombines TRBV7-8 with TRBJ2-7; TRBD1 aligns across 8 bases. This CDR3 has 18 residues. V shed 2 bases, J shed 3 bases, and the junction held 15 bases outside the gene matches. Looked up from germline, CDR1 is SGHVS and CDR2 is FQNEAQ. The DNA for the CDR3 is TGTGCCAGCAGCTTATATATCTTGTACGGGACAGGCTACTACGAGCAGTACTTC. It translates to CASSLYILYGTGYYEQYF.

The chain links TRBV29-1 to TRBJ1-2, with 9 bases identical to TRBD1. The ends lost 8 bases at V and 2 bases at J; junction bases unmatched: 6. CDR3 size: 13 residues. Germline loops: CDR1 SQVTM, CDR2 ANQGSEA. The CDR3 is CSTRQGGNYGYTF. The CDR3 DNA is TGCAGCACCAGACAGGGGGGGAACTATGGCTACACCTTC.

Only a few counts were recorded for this clone. In DNA, the CDR3 is TGTGCCAGCAGCGTATGGTTAGCGGGAGGCCAAGAGACCCAGTACTTC. This encodes CASSVWLAGGQETQYF. The chain recombines TRBV9 with TRBJ2-5, with 10 bases that match TRBD2. This CDR3 is 16 amino acids long. In germline, CDR1 is SGDLS, CDR2 YYNGEE. V lost 1 base and J lost 1; bases outside the gene matches: 4. The full variable domain, rest sourced from reference TRBV9 and TRBJ2-5, is DSGVTQTPKHLITATGQRVTLRCSPRSGDLSVYWYQQSLDQGLQFLIQYYNGEERAKGNILERFSAQQFPDLHSELNLSSLELGDSALYFCASSVWLAGGQETQYFGPGTRLLVL.

This clone was counted between two and nine times. The chain recombines TRBV11-2 with TRBJ2-5; perhaps TRBD2 as D (7 bases). V gave up 5 bases and J gave up 6 bases, with 19 bases separating them. Germline values: CDR1 SGHAT, CDR2 FQNNGV. This CDR3 has 15 amino acids. CDR3 DNA sequence: TGTGCCAGCAGCAGGGGGGGCGGCAGTTCGAAGACCCAGTACTTC. It translates to CASSRGGGSSKTQYF.

This chain links TRBV5-1 with TRBJ2-7, with 8 bases that match TRBD1. Germline V lookup: CDR1 SGHRS, CDR2 YFSETQ. V was clipped by 5 bases and J by 6 bases; unmatched bases: 4. The CDR3 is made up of 12 amino acids. DNA for the CDR3: TGCGCCAGCAGGCAGGGGGCGGCCGAGCAGTACTTC. This encodes CASRQGAAEQYF.

The table lists this clone with a few counts. The chain recombines TRBV10-2 with TRBJ2-2; the D is unclear. The germline V gene has CDR1 WSHSY and CDR2 SAAADI. The ends were cut back, 10 bases at V and 3 bases at J, with 12 bases in the middle. The CDR3 length is 13 residues. The CDR3 DNA is TGCGCCACCGTCTACCCTTACACCGGGGAGCTGTTTTTT. This encodes CATVYPYTGELFF.

This clone was observed a few times. V and J are TRBV5-1 and TRBJ2-7; maybe TRBD2 (6 bases). V lost 3 bases and J 7 bases, leaving 14 bases between the germline ends. The CDR3 covers 13 residues. Germline V gives CDR1 SGHRS, CDR2 YFSETQ. CDR3 amino acids: CASSWGTLGEQYF. The CDR3 bases are TGCGCCAGCAGCTGGGGGACTTTGGGGGAGCAGTACTTC.

The chain recombines TRBV11-2 with TRBJ2-1; 8 bases fit TRBD2. Germline trimming cut 4 bases from V and 3 bases from J; bases unmatched to any gene: 2. Germline V gene lookup returns CDR1 SGHAT and CDR2 FQNNGV. This CDR3 comprises 14 residues. CDR3 in amino acids: CASSSLAGYNEQFF. The CDR3 coding sequence is TGTGCCAGCAGCTCCCTAGCGGGCTACAATGAGCAGTTCTTC.

The chain couples TRBV6-4 to TRBJ2-1; 8 bases line up with TRBD2. The junction had 3 bases not matched to a gene; V was cut back by 0 bases and J by 5 bases. Germline V gene lookup returns CDR1 MRHNA and CDR2 SNTAGT. CDR3 length: 15 amino acids. The DNA for the CDR3 is TGTGCCAGCAGTGACTCAAGCGGGGGACACAATGAGCAGTTCTTC. Its translation: CASSDSSGGHNEQFF.

This clone was counted only a few times. The chain links TRBV5-6 to TRBJ2-7; TRBD2 agrees at 9 bases. V dropped 4 bases and J dropped 4; count of bases not matched to a gene: 9. Looked up from germline, CDR1 is SGHDT and CDR2 is YYEEEE. There are 15 residues in the CDR3. CDR3 sequence reads: CASSPRRTSVYEQYF. The CDR3 DNA reads TGTGCCAGCAGCCCCAGGAGGACTAGCGTATACGAGCAGTACTTC.

The chain uses TRBV5-8 and TRBJ2-5; maybe TRBD1 (6 bases). Germline lookup yields CDR1 SGHTS and CDR2 YDEGEE. There are 18 residues in the CDR3. The V end was cut by 1 base, the J end by 2 bases, with 21 bases between. The CDR3 nucleotides are TGTGCCAGCAGCTTGTATCGAGGGGGTCATCGACCTCAAGAGACCCAGTACTTC. It specifies CASSLYRGGHRPQETQYF.

The chain carries TRBV5-6 and TRBJ1-5; possibly TRBD1 for D (6 bases). The germline V gene encodes CDR1 SGHDT and CDR2 YYEEEE. V dropped 4 bases and J dropped 5 bases, with 13 bases sitting between them. The CDR3 has 14 amino acids. As DNA, the CDR3 is TGTGCCAGCAGCACCAGGGGAGACGATCAGCCCCAGCATTTT. Its translation is CASSTRGDDQPQHF.

The chain recombines TRBV6-5 with TRBJ2-2, with D perhaps matching TRBD2 (6 bases). CDR1 and CDR2 from the germline V gene are MNHEY and SVGAGI. Trimming took off 10 bases at V and 4 bases at J, with 16 bases between the two ends. The CDR3 runs 14 residues. The CDR3: CATQSGYGTGELFF. CDR3 DNA sequence: TGTGCCACCCAGAGCGGGTATGGCACCGGGGAGCTGTTTTTT.

This clone was observed a handful of times. V gene TRBV19 combines with J gene TRBJ1-2; 7 bases are a match to TRBD1. CDR1 is LNHDA and CDR2 is SQIVND in the germline V gene (reference sequence). J lost 8 bases, V lost 4 bases, and 13 bases had no gene match. CDR3 size: 15 residues. CDR3 coding DNA: TGTGCCAGTAGTACCTCCGGGACAGAGCTTTGGGGCTACACCTTC. Amino acid sequence: CASSTSGTELWGYTF.

The chain joins TRBV5-1 to TRBJ1-1, with 8 bases lining up with TRBD1. The CDR3 contains 14 residues. The V and J ends lost 4 bases and 5 bases, in that order; junction bases with no gene match: 7. CDR1 SGHRS and CDR2 YFSETQ come from the germline V gene. CDR3 loop: CASSPGQGGTEAFF. The CDR3 bases are TGCGCCAGCAGCCCCGGACAGGGAGGGACTGAAGCTTTCTTT.

In this sample, this clone turned up a few times. This chain connects TRBV20-1 to TRBJ2-5; TRBD1 matches 7 bases. Germline trimming cut 7 bases from V and 5 bases from J; bases unmatched to any gene: 4. The CDR3 is 11 amino acids. Looked up from germline, CDR1 is DFQATT and CDR2 is SNEGSKA (reference sequence). This CDR3 reads CSVDRVETQYF. The CDR3 DNA reads TGCAGTGTTGACAGGGTGGAGACCCAGTACTTC.

This clone was detected a few times. The gene calls are TRBV9 and TRBJ1-2; maybe TRBD1 (5 bases). Germline-derived CDR1 and CDR2 are SGDLS and YYNGEE. V lost 0 bases and J 9 bases, leaving 12 bases between the germline ends. CDR3 length equals 13 residues. CDR3 sequence (DNA): TGTGCCAGCAGCGTAGGCCTATCAGGGAGCTACACCTTC. Translating it yields CASSVGLSGSYTF.

This clone came up a few times. J is TRBJ2-5 and V is TRBV6-1; D remains ambiguous. Between the trimmed V and J ends, which lost 3 bases and 3 bases, there was a span of 5 bases. CDR1 is MNHNS, CDR2 SASEGT, per germline. CDR3 size: 12 residues. The CDR3 DNA reads TGTGCCAGCAGTGACGTCGAAGAGACCCAGTACTTC. This translates into CASSDVEETQYF.